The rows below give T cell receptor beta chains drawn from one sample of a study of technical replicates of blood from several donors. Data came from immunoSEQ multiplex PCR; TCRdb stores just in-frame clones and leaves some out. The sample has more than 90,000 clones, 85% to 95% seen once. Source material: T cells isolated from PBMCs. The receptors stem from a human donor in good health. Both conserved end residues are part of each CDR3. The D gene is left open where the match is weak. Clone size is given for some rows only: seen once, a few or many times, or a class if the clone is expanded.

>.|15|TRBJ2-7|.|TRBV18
CASSPRDMISYEQYF
TGTGCCAGCTCACCTCGGGACATGATCAGTTACGAGCAGTACTTC
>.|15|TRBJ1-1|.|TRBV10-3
CAIRPEVFVNTEAFF
TGTGCCATACGCCCTGAGGTGTTCGTCAACACTGAAGCTTTCTTT
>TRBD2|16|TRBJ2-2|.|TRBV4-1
CASSQDWTRNTGELFF
TGCGCCAGCAGCCAAGATTGGACTAGGAACACCGGGGAGCTGTTTTTT
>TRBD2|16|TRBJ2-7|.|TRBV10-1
CASGGTSGRRSYEQYF
TGCGCCAGTGGGGGGACTAGCGGGAGGAGGTCCTACGAGCAGTACTTC
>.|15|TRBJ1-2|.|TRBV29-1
CSVAPGWKNNYGYTF
TGCAGCGTTGCTCCGGGATGGAAGAATAACTATGGCTACACCTTC
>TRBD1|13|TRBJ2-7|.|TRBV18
CASSQGQLTEQYF
TGTGCCAGCTCACAGGGACAGCTAACCGAGCAGTACTTC
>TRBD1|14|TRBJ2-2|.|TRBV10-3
CAAAGTVNTGELFF
TGTGCCGCGGCCGGGACAGTTAACACCGGGGAGCTGTTTTTT
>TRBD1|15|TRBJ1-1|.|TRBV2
CASRDREEWSAEAFF
TGTGCCAGCCGGGACAGGGAGGAGTGGAGCGCTGAAGCTTTCTTT
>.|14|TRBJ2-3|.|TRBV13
CASSSTRGTDTQYF
TGTGCCAGCAGCTCTACCCGGGGAACAGATACGCAGTATTTT
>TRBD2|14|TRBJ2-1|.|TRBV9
CASSAGLVANEQFF
TGTGCCAGCAGCGCCGGACTAGTGGCCAATGAGCAGTTCTTC
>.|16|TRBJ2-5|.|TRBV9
CASSVGIGGFLETQYF
TGTGCCAGCAGCGTAGGAATAGGGGGATTTTTGGAGACCCAGTACTTC
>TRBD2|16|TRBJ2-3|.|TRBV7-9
CASSLSGTSGRDTQYF
TGTGCCAGCAGCTTGTCGGGAACTAGCGGGAGAGATACGCAGTATTTT
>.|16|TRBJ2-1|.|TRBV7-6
CASSLAIGGAYNEQFF
TGTGCCAGCAGCTTAGCCATCGGGGGAGCCTACAATGAGCAGTTCTTC
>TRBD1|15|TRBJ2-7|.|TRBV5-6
CASSSGQGTSYEQYF
TGTGCCAGCAGCTCGGGACAGGGAACCTCCTACGAGCAGTACTTC
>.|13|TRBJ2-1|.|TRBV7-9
CASSSRLGNEQFF
TGTGCCAGCAGCTCTAGGCTAGGCAATGAGCAGTTCTTC
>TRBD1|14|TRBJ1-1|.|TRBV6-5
CASSQTGLGTEAFF
TGTGCCAGCAGTCAGACAGGGCTTGGCACTGAAGCTTTCTTT
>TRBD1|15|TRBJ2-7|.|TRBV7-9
CASSLAGTGFYEQYF
TGTGCCAGCAGCTTAGCCGGGACAGGATTCTACGAGCAGTACTTC
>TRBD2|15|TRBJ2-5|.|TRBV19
CASSMQAGLLETQYF
TGTGCCAGTAGTATGCAAGCGGGATTGCTAGAGACCCAGTACTTC
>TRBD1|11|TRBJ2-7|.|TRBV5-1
CASSRDRTQYF
TGCGCCAGCAGCCGGGACAGGACGCAGTACTTC
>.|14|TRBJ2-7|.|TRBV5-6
CASSLAGVRYEQYF
TGTGCCAGCAGCTTGGCAGGGGTCCGTTACGAGCAGTACTTC
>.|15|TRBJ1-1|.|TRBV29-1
CSVEDETVPGTEAFF
TGCAGCGTTGAAGATGAGACAGTCCCTGGGACTGAAGCTTTCTTT
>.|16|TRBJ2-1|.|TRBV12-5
CASGPDGTLAQNEQFF
TGTGCTAGTGGTCCCGATGGGACACTGGCTCAGAATGAGCAGTTCTTC
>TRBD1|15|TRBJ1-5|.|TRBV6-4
CASRTWDSRHQPQHF
TGTGCCAGCAGAACTTGGGACAGCCGTCATCAGCCCCAGCATTTT
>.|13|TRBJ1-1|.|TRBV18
CASLRGANTEAFF
TGTGCCAGCTTGCGGGGCGCTAACACTGAAGCTTTCTTT
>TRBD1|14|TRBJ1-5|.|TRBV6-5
CASSGTGNNQPQHF
TGTGCCAGCAGTGGGACAGGGAACAATCAGCCCCAGCATTTT
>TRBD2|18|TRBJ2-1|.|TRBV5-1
CASSSGLAGETRAYEQFF
TGCGCCAGCAGCTCTGGACTAGCGGGAGAGACAAGGGCTTATGAGCAGTTCTTC
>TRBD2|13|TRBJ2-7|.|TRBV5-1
CASGGGSSYEQYF
TGCGCCAGCGGGGGGGGATCCTCCTACGAGCAGTACTTC
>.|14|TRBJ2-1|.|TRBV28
CASSLPGAYNEQFF
TGTGCCAGCAGCCTCCCAGGCGCCTACAATGAGCAGTTCTTC
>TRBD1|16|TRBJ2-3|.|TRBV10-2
CASSGHLTGPTDTQYF
TGCGCCAGCAGTGGCCATCTGACAGGGCCCACAGATACGCAGTATTTT
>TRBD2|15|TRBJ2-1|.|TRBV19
CASSTLAGVGNEQFF
TGTGCCAGTAGTACATTAGCGGGAGTGGGGAATGAGCAGTTCTTC
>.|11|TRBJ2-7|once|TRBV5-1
CASSLAYEQYF
TGCGCCAGCAGTCTAGCGTACGAGCAGTACTTC
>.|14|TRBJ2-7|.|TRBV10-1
CASSENSTTYEQYF
TGCGCCAGCAGTGAGAACTCAACCACCTACGAGCAGTACTTC
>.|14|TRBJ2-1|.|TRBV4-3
CASSQDPVYNEQFF
TGCGCCAGCAGCCAAGACCCAGTGTACAATGAGCAGTTCTTC
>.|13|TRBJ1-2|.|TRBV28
CASSSGGNYGYTF
TGTGCCAGCAGTTCCGGGGGAAATTATGGCTACACCTTC
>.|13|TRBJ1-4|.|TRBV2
CASSAGSNEKLFF
TGTGCCAGCAGTGCGGGGTCTAATGAAAAACTGTTTTTT
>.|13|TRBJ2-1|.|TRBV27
CASSLLGMDEQFF
TGTGCCAGCAGTTTACTAGGTATGGATGAGCAGTTCTTC
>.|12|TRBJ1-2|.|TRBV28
CASTQRGLGYTF
TGTGCCAGCACCCAGCGGGGGCTTGGCTACACCTTC
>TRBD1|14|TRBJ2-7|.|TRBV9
CASSAGTGTYEQYF
TGTGCCAGCAGCGCCGGGACAGGGACCTACGAGCAGTACTTC
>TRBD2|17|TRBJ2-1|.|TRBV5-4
CASSPPPQREGPNEQFF
TGTGCCAGCAGCCCTCCCCCCCAGCGGGAGGGCCCAAATGAGCAGTTCTTC
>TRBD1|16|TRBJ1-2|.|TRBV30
CAWRPAQGQGSYGYTF
TGTGCCTGGAGACCGGCGCAAGGACAGGGATCCTATGGCTACACCTTC
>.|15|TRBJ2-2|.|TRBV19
CASSIIRTKTGELFF
TGTGCCAGTAGTATTATACGGACTAAGACCGGGGAGCTGTTTTTT
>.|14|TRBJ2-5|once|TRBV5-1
CASSPTGFGETQYF
TGCGCCAGCAGCCCCACGGGGTTCGGAGAGACCCAGTACTTC
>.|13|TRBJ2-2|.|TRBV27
CASSDRYTGELFF
TGTGCCAGCAGTGACAGATACACCGGGGAGCTGTTTTTT
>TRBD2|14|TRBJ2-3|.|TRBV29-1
CSVKREGGTDTQYF
TGCAGCGTCAAACGGGAGGGCGGGACAGATACGCAGTATTTT
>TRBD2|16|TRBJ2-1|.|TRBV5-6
CASSLPGLAGGFEQFF
TGTGCCAGCAGCTTACCGGGACTAGCGGGAGGGTTTGAGCAGTTCTTC
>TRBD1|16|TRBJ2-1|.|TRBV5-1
CASSPDRGLDTGEQFF
TGCGCCAGCAGCCCGGACAGGGGGCTTGATACTGGTGAGCAGTTCTTC
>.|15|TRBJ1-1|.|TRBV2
CASSEAPPGNTEAFF
TGTGCCAGCAGTGAAGCGCCTCCGGGGAACACTGAAGCTTTCTTT
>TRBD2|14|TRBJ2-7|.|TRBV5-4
CASRSSGGRNEQYF
TGTGCCAGCAGGTCCTCTGGCGGGAGAAACGAGCAGTACTTC
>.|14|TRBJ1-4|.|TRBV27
CASSLTRANEKLFF
TGTGCCAGCAGTTTAACCAGGGCGAATGAAAAACTGTTTTTT
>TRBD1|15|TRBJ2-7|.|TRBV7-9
CASSLTGQGSYEQYF
TGTGCCAGCAGCTTGACGGGACAGGGTTCCTACGAGCAGTACTTC
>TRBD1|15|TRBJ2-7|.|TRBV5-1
CASSQAGTGTYEQYF
TGCGCCAGCAGCCAGGCCGGGACAGGGACCTACGAGCAGTACTTC
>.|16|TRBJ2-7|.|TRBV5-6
CASSGGGTAQDYEQYF
TGTGCCAGCAGCGGGGGCGGGACAGCTCAAGACTACGAGCAGTACTTC
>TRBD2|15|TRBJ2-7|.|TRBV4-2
CASSPELRERHEQYF
TGTGCCAGCAGCCCAGAGCTGCGGGAGAGGCACGAGCAGTACTTC